Below, 5 T cell receptor beta chains from the same sample are listed, as sequenced in a study of OX40 agonist ivuxolimab in advanced cancers. Measured with immunoSEQ multiplex PCR; TCRdb has only the in-frame clones, and not every one. The sample consists of over 30,000 clones, 82% of them appearing once. The source was CD4+ or CD8+ T cells sorted from blood, collected in a trial of the OX40 agonist ivuxolimab. The receptors derive from an adult with an advanced solid tumor such as melanoma, head and neck, liver or kidney cancer.

This chain uses TRBV19 with TRBJ2-7, with D maybe TRBD1 (7 bases). Germline CDR1 reads LNHDA; CDR2 reads SQIVND (reference sequence). Between the trimmed V and J ends, which lost 6 bases and 3 bases, there was a span of 21 bases. The CDR3 runs to 16 residues. The CDR3 reads CASSSWNGQGGYEQYF. DNA of the CDR3: TGTGCCAGTAGCTCCTGGAATGGGCAGGGGGGCTACGAGCAGTACTTC.

The V call is TRBV4-1, the J call TRBJ2-3, with D possibly being TRBD2 (5 bases). Trimming stripped 1 base from V and 4 bases from J, with 9 bases between. In germline, CDR1 is MGHRA, CDR2 YSYEKL. This CDR3 is 14 amino acids long. The CDR3: CASSQVGGPDTQYF. The CDR3, as DNA: TGCGCCAGCAGCCAAGTCGGAGGCCCAGATACGCAGTATTTT.

CDR3 amino acids: CASSRDAGARTEAFF. In DNA, the CDR3 is TGTGCCAGCAGCCGGGATGCAGGGGCGAGGACTGAAGCTTTCTTT. The rearrangement links TRBV7-4 to TRBJ1-1, with D possibly being TRBD1 (6 bases). The CDR3 consists of 15 residues. Germline-derived CDR1 and CDR2 are SGHVT and SQSDAQ. V was shortened by 5 bases and J by 5 bases, with 18 bases between the two germline ends.

The rearrangement links TRBV7-3 to TRBJ2-5; D possibly corresponds to TRBD2 (5 bases). Germline V lookup: CDR1 SGHTA, CDR2 FQGTGA. This CDR3 comprises 16 residues. V lost 2 bases, J lost 0 bases, and 13 bases lay in between. CDR3 loop: CASSLVGGSYQETQYF. In DNA form, the CDR3 reads TGTGCCAGCAGCTTAGTAGGTGGGAGCTACCAAGAGACCCAGTACTTC.

The chain joins TRBV29-1 to TRBJ1-2; maybe TRBD1 (5 bases). Germline V lookup: CDR1 SQVTM, CDR2 ANQGSEA. V was pared by 3 bases and J by 6 bases, with 14 bases between. The CDR3 covers 13 residues. CDR3 amino acids: CSVDGQGRDGYTF. DNA of the CDR3: TGCAGCGTTGACGGGCAGGGCAGGGATGGCTACACCTTC.